Presented here are 20 T cell receptor beta chains from one specimen sequenced in a study of shared clonotypes between healthy human individuals. CD8 cells regarded as naive lacked CD45RO, were positively chosen for CCR7, and omitted terminally differentiated effector memory CD45RA+ cells. Using immunoSEQ multiplex PCR, the repertoire was profiled, and TCRdb retains in-frame clones only, with some absent. The sample yields about 2.1 million clones, around 93% seen once. What was sequenced was naive CD8+ T cells from PBMCs. These TCRs come from a man aged 18 to 29 in good health. Some clones in this sample may be carry-over from other donors' samples.

The chain combines TRBV5-4 with TRBJ1-2; 10 positions match TRBD1. This CDR3 is built from 16 residues. Germline CDR1 reads SGHNT; CDR2 reads YYREEE (reference sequence). The V gene end was trimmed by 3 bases and the J gene end by 1 base; junction bases not matched to a gene: 6. CDR3 region: CASSWGDRGLNYGYTF. The CDR3 region has the DNA TGTGCCAGCAGCTGGGGGGACAGGGGACTTAACTATGGCTACACCTTC.

On this clone: The identical CDR3 is also encoded by other nucleotide sequences in the sample. The chain is built from TRBV4-1 and TRBJ2-1, with 9 bases that match TRBD2. Germline V gene data show CDR1 as MGHRA and CDR2 as YSYEKL. The CDR3 is 15 residues long. Losses at the gene ends were 1 base for V and 2 bases for J; bases not matched to a gene: 0. Here the CDR3 reads CASSQVAGAYNEQFF. CDR3 nucleotide sequence: TGCGCCAGCAGCCAAGTAGCGGGAGCCTACAATGAGCAGTTCTTC.

The J gene is TRBJ2-7, the V gene TRBV11-2; TRBD2 agrees at 7 bases. V shed 4 bases, J shed 5 bases, and the junction held 17 bases outside the gene matches. Looked up from germline, CDR1 is SGHAT and CDR2 is FQNNGV. The CDR3 has 17 amino acids. The CDR3 sequence is CASSSHPRTRAFNEQYF. CDR3 DNA: TGTGCCAGCAGCTCCCACCCTCGGACTAGAGCGTTCAACGAGCAGTACTTC.

This chain joins TRBV7-2 and TRBJ2-3; D might be TRBD1 or TRBD2, each matching 5 bases. Germline CDR1 SGHTA, CDR2 FQGNSA. The CDR3 contains 15 residues. With 2 bases removed from V and 2 bases from J, the gap between germline ends came to 11 bases. The CDR3, as DNA: TGTGCCAGCAGCTTAATGGCAGGGACCACAGATACGCAGTATTTT. Protein product: CASSLMAGTTDTQYF.

The rearrangement joins TRBV7-9 to TRBJ1-1; D unresolved. The CDR3 is 13 residues long. The V gene lost 6 bases and the J gene lost 1 base, with 9 bases spanning the gap. Germline CDR1 and CDR2: SEHNR and FQNEAQ (reference sequence). The CDR3 sequence is CASSEGSNTEAFF. For the CDR3, the DNA is TGTGCCAGCAGTGAGGGATCGAACACTGAAGCTTTCTTT. Drawing the rest from reference TRBV7-9 and TRBJ1-1, the complete variable domain is DTGVSQNPRHKITKRGQNVTFRCDPISEHNRLYWYRQTLGQGPEFLTYFQNEAQLEKSRLLSDRFSAERPKGSFSTLEIQRTEQGDSAMYLCASSEGSNTEAFFGQGTRLTVV.

This clone was recorded only once. V and J are TRBV5-1 and TRBJ2-1; D may be TRBD2 (5 bases). Germline CDR1 and CDR2: SGHRS and YFSETQ. The CDR3 consists of 15 residues. Trimming removed 4 bases from V and 7 bases from J, with 18 bases in between. The CDR3 here is CASSLGSYVYNEQFF. CDR3 coding DNA: TGCGCCAGCAGCCTGGGGAGTTATGTTTATAATGAGCAGTTCTTC.

As concerns this clone: Other DNA variants within this sample encode the same CDR3. The chain combines TRBV27 with TRBJ1-1; maybe TRBD1 (6 bases). This CDR3 comprises 15 residues. V gave up 2 bases and J gave up 0 bases, with 10 bases separating them. CDR1 is MNHEY and CDR2 is SMNVEV in the germline V gene (reference sequence). CDR3 sequence: CASSLGGRLNTEAFF. DNA for the CDR3: TGTGCCAGCAGTTTAGGGGGGCGGCTGAACACTGAAGCTTTCTTT.

The genes are TRBV9 and TRBJ2-2; 10 bases are a match to TRBD2. CDR1 and CDR2 (germline): SGDLS, YYNGEE. Losses at the gene ends were 1 base for V and 7 bases for J; bases not matched to a gene: 13. The CDR3 sequence is 18 residues long. CDR3 protein: CASSVTFHLAGVNGELFF. In DNA, the CDR3 is TGTGCCAGCAGCGTAACCTTTCATCTAGCGGGAGTTAACGGGGAGCTGTTTTTT. Drawing the rest from reference TRBV9 and TRBJ2-2, the complete variable domain is DSGVTQTPKHLITATGQRVTLRCSPRSGDLSVYWYQQSLDQGLQFLIQYYNGEERAKGNILERFSAQQFPDLHSELNLSSLELGDSALYFCASSVTFHLAGVNGELFFGEGSRLTVL.

The CDR3 protein is CASSPPYRSSYNEQFF. CDR3 bases: TGTGCCAGCAGCCCACCCTATAGAAGCTCCTACAATGAGCAGTTCTTC. V and J are TRBV7-9 and TRBJ2-1; D is uncertain. Trimming left V 5 bases short and J 0 bases short, with 14 bases between. This CDR3 is 16 amino acids long. The germline V gene has CDR1 SEHNR and CDR2 FQNEAQ (reference sequence). The variable domain in full, completed from reference TRBV7-9 and TRBJ2-1, reads DTGVSQNPRHKITKRGQNVTFRCDPISEHNRLYWYRQTLGQGPEFLTYFQNEAQLEKSRLLSDRFSAERPKGSFSTLEIQRTEQGDSAMYLCASSPPYRSSYNEQFFGPGTRLTVL.

The CDR3 DNA follows: TGTGCCAGCAGCCACCGGGACAGCCTTTATGAGCAGTTCTTC. As protein: CASSHRDSLYEQFF. The chain joins TRBV11-2 to TRBJ2-1; 7 bases are shared with TRBD1. J was trimmed by 8 bases and V by 5 bases; bases with no gene match: 9. The CDR3 length is 14 residues. Germline-derived CDR1 and CDR2 are SGHAT and FQNNGV.

The chain couples TRBV27 to TRBJ2-1; D remains ambiguous. From germline, CDR1 is MNHEY and CDR2 SMNVEV (reference sequence). Trimming removed 0 bases from V and 4 bases from J, with 7 bases in between. CDR3 length equals 14 residues. CDR3 in amino acids: CASSLSGFYNEQFF. Written as DNA, the CDR3 is TGTGCCAGCAGTTTATCAGGATTTTACAATGAGCAGTTCTTC.

The chain combines TRBV27 with TRBJ2-1, with TRBD2 identical over 12 bases. This CDR3 contains 16 residues. J lost 0 bases, V lost 5 bases, and 2 bases had no gene match. CDR1 MNHEY and CDR2 SMNVEV come from the germline V gene (reference sequence). The CDR3 sequence is CASSRTSGNSYNEQFF. The CDR3 region has the DNA TGTGCCAGCAGTCGGACTAGCGGGAACTCCTACAATGAGCAGTTCTTC.

A single count supports this clone. The chain is built from TRBV11-2 and TRBJ2-7; D may be TRBD1 (6 bases). The CDR3 runs 13 residues. The germline V gene encodes CDR1 SGHAT and CDR2 FQNNGV. V was shortened by 7 bases and J by 2 bases, with 12 bases between the two germline ends. For the CDR3, the DNA is TGTGCCAGCACCCTGGGGGCAACCTACGAGCAGTACTTC. Amino acid sequence: CASTLGATYEQYF.

This chain links TRBV5-6 with TRBJ2-5; D is undetermined. The ends were cut back, 1 base at V and 2 bases at J, with 15 bases in the middle. The CDR3 spans 16 residues. In germline, CDR1 is SGHDT, CDR2 YYEEEE. The CDR3 DNA reads as TGTGCCAGCAGCTTGTCGGTCCGTACCAGTCAAGAGACCCAGTACTTC. Its protein product is CASSLSVRTSQETQYF.

This clone showed up just once. The chain combines TRBV5-1 with TRBJ1-2; D ambiguous. Trimming shortened V by 1 base and J by 0 bases, and 10 bases separated the two germline ends. Germline V gene data show CDR1 as SGHRS and CDR2 as YFSETQ. The CDR3 consists of 15 residues. CDR3 protein: CASSLSPGSNYGYTF. DNA for the CDR3: TGCGCCAGCAGCTTGTCCCCCGGCTCTAACTATGGCTACACCTTC. The full variable domain, completed using reference TRBV5-1 and TRBJ1-2, is KAGVTQTPRYLIKTRGQQVTLSCSPISGHRSVSWYQQTPGQGLQFLFEYFSETQRNKGNFPGRFSGRQFSNSRSEMNVSTLELGDSALYLCASSLSPGSNYGYTFGSGTRLTVV.

The CDR3 coding sequence is TGTGCCACCAGCAGAGATCGGCACAGCTCCTACGAGCAGTACTTC. Translating it yields CATSRDRHSSYEQYF. The chain combines TRBV15 with TRBJ2-7; D not certain. Germline values: CDR1 LNHNV, CDR2 YYDKDF (reference sequence). CDR3 length equals 15 residues. The V gene lost 0 bases and the J gene lost 0 bases, with 9 bases spanning the gap.

The chain has TRBV27 and TRBJ2-2, with D unclear. Germline V CDR1 and CDR2: MNHEY, SMNVEV (reference sequence). V was cut by 4 bases and J by 6 bases, with 12 bases left in between. This CDR3 has 14 amino acids. CDR3 bases: TGTGCCAGCAGTTCAAGGAACTCACCCGGGGAGCTGTTTTTT. Translation: CASSSRNSPGELFF.

The chain links TRBV9 to TRBJ2-3, with a tentative D call TRBD2 (6 bases). Germline CDR1 and CDR2: SGDLS and YYNGEE. V lost 3 bases and J 3 bases, leaving 14 bases between the germline ends. The CDR3 has 15 residues. The CDR3 DNA reads as TGTGCCAGCAGCGAGGGACTCTGGGGGACAGATACGCAGTATTTT. This encodes CASSEGLWGTDTQYF.

The chain has TRBV9 and TRBJ2-3; no clear D. V lost 4 bases, J lost 0 bases, and 6 bases lay in between. This CDR3 is built from 13 residues. Germline CDR1 SGDLS, CDR2 YYNGEE. The CDR3 DNA reads as TGTGCCAGCAGCACCTCGAGCACAGATACGCAGTATTTT. Amino acids: CASSTSSTDTQYF.

The chain couples TRBV19 to TRBJ2-1; 13 bases map to TRBD2. The CDR3 runs 15 residues. CDR1 and CDR2 from the germline V gene are LNHDA and SQIVND (reference sequence). Unmatched junction bases numbered 5, after V lost 7 bases and J lost 5 bases. In nucleotides, the CDR3 is TGTGCCAGTACTCCGGGACTAGCGGGGCACAATGAGCAGTTCTTC. This encodes CASTPGLAGHNEQFF.